This T cell receptor beta chain was profiled in a study of human T cells and chemical hapten exposure. Noted time point: patch test 1, 2 weeks after DPC sensitization. Regarding treatment: therapeutic diphenylcyclopropenone sensitization with weekly scalp DPC. One entry per CDR3 protein, called by TCRdb with MiXCR from the RACE reads. Among approximately 100,000 distinct CDR3 sequences, 9.5% to 12% were seen once, and the ten largest hold around 3.5%. This clonotype turned up a few times. Sequencing used whole blood, obtained in connection with sensitization to the hapten diphenylcyclopropenone (DPC). The sequence was collected from a woman in her thirties or forties with alopecia areata. Some clones in this sample may be carry-over from other donors' samples.

The CDR3 nucleotides read TGCGCCAGCAGCCAAGGGGGACTGGGAAGGGCCCAAGCTTTCTTT. Translation gives CASSQGGLGRAQAFF. The genes are TRBV4-1 and TRBJ1-1; weak D call: TRBD1 (5 bases). CDR1 and CDR2 from the germline V gene are MGHRA and YSYEKL. The CDR3 totals 15 residues. V was trimmed by 1 base and J by 9 bases, leaving 18 bases between them.